Sequencing of this T cell receptor beta chain was carried out in a study of cytomegalovirus exposure and HLA in healthy donors. Study outcomes and limitations: In a later analysis, approximately 15,000 TCR beta sequences were associated with HLA alleles at 0.05 false discovery rate.

J lost 6 bases, V lost 4 bases, and 8 bases had no gene match. Germline loops: CDR1 LNHNV, CDR2 YYDKDF (reference sequence). The CDR3 runs to 14 residues. Use of 60 Vbeta and 13 Jbeta primers characterized the PCR. Sequencing used immunoSEQ multiplex PCR; TCRdb keeps in-frame clones, though not all of them. The profile shows about 150,000 clones, around 79% of them singletons. With regard to this clone: What it binds is not known.

This TCR was sampled from a male donor in good health and CMV-seronegative. Sample: PBMCs. The V call is TRBV15, the J call TRBJ2-7; 8 nucleotides align to TRBD1. The chain's CDR3 is CATSMDRVRSEQYF. Here the CDR3 DNA reads TGTGCCACCAGCATGGACAGGGTTCGGAGCGAGCAGTACTTC.